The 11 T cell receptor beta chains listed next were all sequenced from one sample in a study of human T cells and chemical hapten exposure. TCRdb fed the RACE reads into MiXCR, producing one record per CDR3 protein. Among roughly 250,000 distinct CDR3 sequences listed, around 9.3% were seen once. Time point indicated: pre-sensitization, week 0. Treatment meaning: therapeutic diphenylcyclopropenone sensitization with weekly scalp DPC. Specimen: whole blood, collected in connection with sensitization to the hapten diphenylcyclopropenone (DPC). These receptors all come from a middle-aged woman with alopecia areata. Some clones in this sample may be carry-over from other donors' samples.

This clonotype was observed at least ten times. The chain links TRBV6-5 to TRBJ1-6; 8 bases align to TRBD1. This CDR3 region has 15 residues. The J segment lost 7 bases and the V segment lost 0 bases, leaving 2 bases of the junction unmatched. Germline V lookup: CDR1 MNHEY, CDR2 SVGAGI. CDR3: CASSYSTGVNSPLHF. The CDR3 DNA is TGTGCCAGCAGTTACTCGACAGGGGTGAATTCACCCCTCCACTTT.

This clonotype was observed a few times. CDR3 amino acids: CASSPGGAKAGELFF. The CDR3 nucleotides are TGTGCCAGCAGTCCCGGAGGGGCCAAGGCCGGGGAGCTGTTTTTT. The V gene is TRBV12-3 or TRBV12-4, the J gene TRBJ2-2; weak D call: TRBD2 (6 bases). The CDR3 covers 15 residues. V dropped 5 bases and J dropped 6 bases, with 16 bases sitting between them.

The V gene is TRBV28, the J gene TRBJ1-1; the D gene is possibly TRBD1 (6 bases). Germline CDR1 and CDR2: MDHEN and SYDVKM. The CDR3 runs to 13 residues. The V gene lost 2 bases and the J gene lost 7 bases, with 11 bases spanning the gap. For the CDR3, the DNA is TGTGCCAGCAGTTTAGTACAGGGAGGTGAAGCTTTCTTT. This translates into CASSLVQGGEAFF.

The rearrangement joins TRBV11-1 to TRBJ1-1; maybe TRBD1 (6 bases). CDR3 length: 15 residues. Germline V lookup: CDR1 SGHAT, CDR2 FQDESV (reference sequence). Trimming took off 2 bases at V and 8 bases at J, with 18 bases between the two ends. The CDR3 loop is CASSLYVSGVEEAFF. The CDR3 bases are TGTGCCAGCAGCTTATACGTATCAGGGGTTGAGGAAGCTTTCTTT.

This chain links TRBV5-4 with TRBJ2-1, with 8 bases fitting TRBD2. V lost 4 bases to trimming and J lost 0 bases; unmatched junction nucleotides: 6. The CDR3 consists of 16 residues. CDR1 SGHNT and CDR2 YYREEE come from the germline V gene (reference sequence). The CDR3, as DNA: TGTGCCAGCAGCACAACGGGGGGGTCCTCCTACAATGAGCAGTTCTTC. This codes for CASSTTGGSSYNEQFF.

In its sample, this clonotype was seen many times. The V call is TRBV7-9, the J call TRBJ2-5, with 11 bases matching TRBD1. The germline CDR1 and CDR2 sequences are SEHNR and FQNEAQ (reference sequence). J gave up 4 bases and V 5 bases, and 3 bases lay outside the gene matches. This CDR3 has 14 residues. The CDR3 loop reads CASSRTGGAETQYF. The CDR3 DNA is TGTGCCAGCAGCCGGACAGGGGGCGCAGAGACCCAGTACTTC.

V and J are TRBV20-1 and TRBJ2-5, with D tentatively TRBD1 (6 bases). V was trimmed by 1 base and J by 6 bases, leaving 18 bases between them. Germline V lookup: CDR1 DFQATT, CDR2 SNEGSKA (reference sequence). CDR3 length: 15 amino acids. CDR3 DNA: TGCAGTGCTAGAGCCCCACAGGGTAGTTTGAAGACCCAGTACTTC. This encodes CSARAPQGSLKTQYF.

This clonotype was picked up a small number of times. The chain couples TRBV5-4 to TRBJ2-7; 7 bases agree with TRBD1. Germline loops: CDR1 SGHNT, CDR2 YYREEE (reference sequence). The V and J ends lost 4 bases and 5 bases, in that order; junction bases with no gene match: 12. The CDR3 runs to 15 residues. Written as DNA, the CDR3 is TGTGCCAGCAGCCAGGGGGAATTGGGTCAAGACGAGCAGTACTTC. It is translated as CASSQGELGQDEQYF.

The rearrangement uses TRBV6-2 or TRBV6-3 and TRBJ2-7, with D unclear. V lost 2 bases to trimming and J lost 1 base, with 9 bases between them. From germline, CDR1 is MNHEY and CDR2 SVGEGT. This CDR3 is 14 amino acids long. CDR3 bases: TGTGCCAGCAGTTACAGCGATTTTTCCTACGAGCAGTACTTC. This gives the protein CASSYSDFSYEQYF.

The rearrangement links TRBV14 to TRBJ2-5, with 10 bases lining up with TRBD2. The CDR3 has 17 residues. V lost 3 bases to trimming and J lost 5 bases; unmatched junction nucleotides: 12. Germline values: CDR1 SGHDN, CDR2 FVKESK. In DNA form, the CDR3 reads TGTGCCAGCAGCCATAGGGATCCAGCGGGAGGGCGCGAGACCCAGTACTTC. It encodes CASSHRDPAGGRETQYF.

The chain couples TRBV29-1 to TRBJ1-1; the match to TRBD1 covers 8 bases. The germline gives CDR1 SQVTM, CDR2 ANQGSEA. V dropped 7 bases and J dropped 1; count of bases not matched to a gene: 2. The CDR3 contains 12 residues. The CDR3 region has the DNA TGCAGCGGCGGACAGGGGAACACTGAAGCTTTCTTT. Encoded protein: CSGGQGNTEAFF.